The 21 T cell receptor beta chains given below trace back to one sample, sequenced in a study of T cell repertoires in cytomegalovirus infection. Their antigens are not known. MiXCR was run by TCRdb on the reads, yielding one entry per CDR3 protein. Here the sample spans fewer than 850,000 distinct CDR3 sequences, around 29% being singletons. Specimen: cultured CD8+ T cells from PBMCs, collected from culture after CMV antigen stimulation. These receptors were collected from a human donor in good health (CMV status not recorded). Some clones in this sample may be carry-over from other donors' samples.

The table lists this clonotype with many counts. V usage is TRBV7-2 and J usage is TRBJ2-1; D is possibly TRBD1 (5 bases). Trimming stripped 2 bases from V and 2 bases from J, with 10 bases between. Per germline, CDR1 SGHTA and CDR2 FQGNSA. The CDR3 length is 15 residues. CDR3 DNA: TGTGCCAGCAGCTTACACGGACACCCCTACAATGAGCAGTTCTTC. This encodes CASSLHGHPYNEQFF. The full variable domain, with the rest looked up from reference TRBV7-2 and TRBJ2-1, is GAGVSQSPSNKVTEKGKDVELRCDPISGHTALYWYRQSLGQGLEFLIYFQGNSAPDKSGLPSDRFSAERTGGSVSTLTIQRTQQEDSAVYLCASSLHGHPYNEQFFGPGTRLTVL.

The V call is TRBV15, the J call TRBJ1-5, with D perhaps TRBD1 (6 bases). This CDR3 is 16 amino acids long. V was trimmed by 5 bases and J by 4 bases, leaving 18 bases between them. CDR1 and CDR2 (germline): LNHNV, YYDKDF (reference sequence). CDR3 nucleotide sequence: TGTGCCACCAGCCGGGACACCAACTCCGGAAATCAGCCCCAGCATTTT. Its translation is CATSRDTNSGNQPQHF.

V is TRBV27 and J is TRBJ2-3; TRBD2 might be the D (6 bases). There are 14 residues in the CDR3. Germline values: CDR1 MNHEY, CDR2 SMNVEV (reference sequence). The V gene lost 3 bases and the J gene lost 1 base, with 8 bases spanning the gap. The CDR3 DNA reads TGTGCCAGCAGTTTCGGGGAGGGCACAGATACGCAGTATTTT. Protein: CASSFGEGTDTQYF.

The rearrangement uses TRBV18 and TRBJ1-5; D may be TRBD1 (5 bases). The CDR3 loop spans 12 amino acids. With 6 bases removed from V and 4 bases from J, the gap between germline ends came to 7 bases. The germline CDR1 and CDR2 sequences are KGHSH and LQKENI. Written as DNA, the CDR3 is TGTGCCAGCTCGCACAGGAATCAGCCCCAGCATTTT. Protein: CASSHRNQPQHF.

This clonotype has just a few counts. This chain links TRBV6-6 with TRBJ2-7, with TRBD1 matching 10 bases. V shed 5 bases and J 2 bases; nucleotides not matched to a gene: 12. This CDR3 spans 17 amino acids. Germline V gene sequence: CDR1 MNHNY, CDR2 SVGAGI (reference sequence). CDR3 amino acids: CASSGLAGQGIPYEQYV. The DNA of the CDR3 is TGTGCCAGCAGTGGACTGGCGGGACAGGGGATCCCCTACGAGCAGTACGTC.

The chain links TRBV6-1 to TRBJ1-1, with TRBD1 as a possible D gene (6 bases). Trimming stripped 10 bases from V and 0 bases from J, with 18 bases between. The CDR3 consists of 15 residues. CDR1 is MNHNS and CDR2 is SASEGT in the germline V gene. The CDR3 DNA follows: TGTGCCACCCCCGGGACAAGGCGATTGAACACTGAAGCTTTCTTT. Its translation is CATPGTRRLNTEAFF.

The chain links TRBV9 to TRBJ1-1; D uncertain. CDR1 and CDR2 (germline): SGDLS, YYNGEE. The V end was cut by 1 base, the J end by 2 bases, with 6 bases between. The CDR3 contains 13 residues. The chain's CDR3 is CASSVTKNTEAFF. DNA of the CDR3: TGTGCCAGCAGCGTAACGAAAAACACTGAAGCTTTCTTT.

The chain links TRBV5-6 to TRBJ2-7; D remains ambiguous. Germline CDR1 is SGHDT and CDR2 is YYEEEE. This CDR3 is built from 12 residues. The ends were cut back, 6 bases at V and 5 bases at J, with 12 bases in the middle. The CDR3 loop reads CASTIGWDEQYF. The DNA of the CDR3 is TGTGCCAGCACCATAGGGTGGGACGAGCAGTACTTC.

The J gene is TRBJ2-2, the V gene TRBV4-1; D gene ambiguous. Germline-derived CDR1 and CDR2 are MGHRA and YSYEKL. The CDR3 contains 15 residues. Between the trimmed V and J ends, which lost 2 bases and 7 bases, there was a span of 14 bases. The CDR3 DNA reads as TGCGCCAGCAGCCAAACCAGGCCCGGAAGCGGGGAGCTGTTTTTT. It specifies CASSQTRPGSGELFF.

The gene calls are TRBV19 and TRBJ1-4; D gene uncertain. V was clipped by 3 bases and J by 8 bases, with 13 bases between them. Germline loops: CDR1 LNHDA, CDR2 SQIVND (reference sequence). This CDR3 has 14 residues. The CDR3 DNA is TGTGCCAGTAGTATGCTGGAGATAGGGGAAAAACTGTTTTTT. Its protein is CASSMLEIGEKLFF.

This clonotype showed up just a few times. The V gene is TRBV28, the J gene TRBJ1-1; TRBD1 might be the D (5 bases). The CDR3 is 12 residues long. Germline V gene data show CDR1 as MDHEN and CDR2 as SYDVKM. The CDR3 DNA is TGTGCAACGACATCAGGGTACGCTGAAGCTTTCTTT. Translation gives CATTSGYAEAFF.

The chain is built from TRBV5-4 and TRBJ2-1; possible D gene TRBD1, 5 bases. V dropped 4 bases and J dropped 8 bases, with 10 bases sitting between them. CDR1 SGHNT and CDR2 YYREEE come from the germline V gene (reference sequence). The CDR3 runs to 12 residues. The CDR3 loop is CASSPPTDEQFF. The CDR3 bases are TGTGCCAGCAGCCCACCGACAGATGAGCAGTTCTTC. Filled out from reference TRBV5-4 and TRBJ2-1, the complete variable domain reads ETGVTQSPTHLIKTRGQQVTLRCSSQSGHNTVSWYQQALGQGPQFIFQYYREEENGRGNFPPRFSGLQFPNYSSELNVNALELDDSALYLCASSPPTDEQFFGPGTRLTVL.

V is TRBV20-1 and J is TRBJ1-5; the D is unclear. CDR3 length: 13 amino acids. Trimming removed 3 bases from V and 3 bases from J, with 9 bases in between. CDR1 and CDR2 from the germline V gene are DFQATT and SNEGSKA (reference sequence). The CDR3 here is CSASSGYNQPQHF. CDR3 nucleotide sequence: TGCAGTGCTAGTTCGGGGTACAATCAGCCCCAGCATTTT.

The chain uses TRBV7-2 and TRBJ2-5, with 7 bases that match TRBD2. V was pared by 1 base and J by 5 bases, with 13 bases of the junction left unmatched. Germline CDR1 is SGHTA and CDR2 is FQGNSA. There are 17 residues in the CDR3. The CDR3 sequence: CASSLVGGGGGGETQYF. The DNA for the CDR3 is TGTGCCAGCAGCTTAGTGGGGGGGGGGGGGGGTGGGGAGACCCAGTACTTC.

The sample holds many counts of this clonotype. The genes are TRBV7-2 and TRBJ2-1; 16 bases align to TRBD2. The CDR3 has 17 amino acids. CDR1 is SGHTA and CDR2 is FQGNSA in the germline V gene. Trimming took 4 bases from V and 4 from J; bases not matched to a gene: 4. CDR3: CASSSGLAGGMYNEQFF. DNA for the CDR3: TGTGCCAGCAGCTCGGGACTAGCGGGGGGGATGTACAATGAGCAGTTCTTC.

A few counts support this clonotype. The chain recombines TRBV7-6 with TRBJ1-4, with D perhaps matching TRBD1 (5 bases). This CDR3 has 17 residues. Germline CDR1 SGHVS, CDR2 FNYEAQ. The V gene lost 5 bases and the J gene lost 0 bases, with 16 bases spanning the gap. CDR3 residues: CASSPPPGTATNEKLFF. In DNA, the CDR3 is TGTGCCAGCAGCCCCCCCCCAGGGACGGCAACTAATGAAAAACTGTTTTTT.

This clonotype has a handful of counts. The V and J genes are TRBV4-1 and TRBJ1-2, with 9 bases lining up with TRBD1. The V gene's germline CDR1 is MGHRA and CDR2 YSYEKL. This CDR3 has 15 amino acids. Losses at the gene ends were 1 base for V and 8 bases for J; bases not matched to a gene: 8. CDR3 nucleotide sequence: TGCGCCAGCAGCCAAGGGGACAGGGTCTTGAACGGCTACACCTTC. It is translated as CASSQGDRVLNGYTF.

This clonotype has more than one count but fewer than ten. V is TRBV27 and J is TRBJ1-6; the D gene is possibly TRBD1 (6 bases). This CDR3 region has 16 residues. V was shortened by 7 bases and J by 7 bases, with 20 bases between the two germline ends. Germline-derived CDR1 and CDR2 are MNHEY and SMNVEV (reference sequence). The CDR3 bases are TGTGCCAGCACCCTTGGGGGCACCCTTGCCAATTCACCCCTCCACTTT. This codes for CASTLGGTLANSPLHF.

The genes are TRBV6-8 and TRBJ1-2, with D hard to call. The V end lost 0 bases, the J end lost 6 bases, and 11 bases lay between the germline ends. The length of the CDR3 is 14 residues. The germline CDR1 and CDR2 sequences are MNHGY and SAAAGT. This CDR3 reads CASSYSDGNNGYTF. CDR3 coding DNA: TGTGCCAGCAGTTACTCTGACGGAAATAATGGCTACACCTTC.

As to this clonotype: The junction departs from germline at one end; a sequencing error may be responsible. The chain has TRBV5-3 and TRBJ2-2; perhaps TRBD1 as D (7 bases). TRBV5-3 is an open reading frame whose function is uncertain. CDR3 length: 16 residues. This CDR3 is CASSWRGQSVSGELFF. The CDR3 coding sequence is TGTGCCAGCAGCTGGCGGGGACAGTCGGTCTCCGGGGAGCTGTTTTTT.

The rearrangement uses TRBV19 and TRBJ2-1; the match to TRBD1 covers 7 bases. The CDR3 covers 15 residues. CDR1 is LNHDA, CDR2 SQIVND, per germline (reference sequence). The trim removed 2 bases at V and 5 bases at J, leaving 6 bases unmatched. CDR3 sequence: CASSITGVVNNEQFF. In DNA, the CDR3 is TGTGCCAGTAGTATAACAGGGGTGGTAAACAATGAGCAGTTCTTC.